The 20 T cell receptor beta chains below were found in one sample sequenced in a study of blood T cell repertoires in COVID-19. The data were produced by immunoSEQ multiplex PCR, yet TCRdb's version contains in-frame clones alone and is incomplete. This sample has over 200,000 clones, with over 75% found just once. Sequencing input: PBMCs or T cells enriched from blood (not recorded which). The source is a man aged 35 to 55 who had recovered from COVID-19.

The genes are TRBV7-7 and TRBJ2-3, with D unresolved. This CDR3 region has 13 residues. The germline V gene has CDR1 SSHAT and CDR2 FNYEAQ (reference sequence). V lost 3 bases and J 7 bases, leaving 11 bases between the germline ends. The CDR3 protein is CASSLGYRYTQYF. For the CDR3, the DNA is TGTGCCAGCAGCTTGGGCTATAGATATACGCAGTATTTT.

V and J are TRBV30 and TRBJ2-7, with D possibly being TRBD1 (5 bases). V was shortened by 2 bases and J by 2 bases, with 13 bases between the two germline ends. CDR3 size: 14 residues. From germline, CDR1 is GTSNPN and CDR2 SVGIG (reference sequence). The CDR3 DNA follows: TGTGCCTGGAGTCCACAGGTACCCGCCTACGAGCAGTACTTC. It encodes CAWSPQVPAYEQYF.

As DNA, the CDR3 is TGTGCCAGCAGCTTGAGAGCGGGACGGTCCTACGAGCAGTACTTC. This translates into CASSLRAGRSYEQYF. The chain joins TRBV5-6 to TRBJ2-7; 7 bases align to TRBD2. The CDR3 loop spans 15 amino acids. The ends lost 1 base at V and 1 base at J; junction bases unmatched: 5. Germline assignment: CDR1 SGHDT and CDR2 YYEEEE.

Only a few counts were recorded for this clone. The rearrangement links TRBV19 to TRBJ2-4, with D tentatively TRBD1 (6 bases). CDR1 is LNHDA, CDR2 SQIVND, per germline (reference sequence). V was clipped by 5 bases and J by 2 bases, with 13 bases between them. The CDR3 runs to 15 residues. Written as DNA, the CDR3 is TGTGCCAGTAGTGCACAGGGTTACACCAAAAACATTCAGTACTTC. Residues: CASSAQGYTKNIQYF.

The chain links TRBV6-5 to TRBJ2-7; 11 bases are a match to TRBD1. The CDR3 covers 15 residues. Germline V CDR1 and CDR2: MNHEY, SVGAGI. With V trimmed by 6 bases and J by 9 bases, 13 bases remained unmatched. CDR3 coding DNA: TGTGCCAGCAGCCCCGATAGGACAGGGGGCAGAGGGCAGTACTTC. Amino acid sequence: CASSPDRTGGRGQYF.

V gene TRBV19 combines with J gene TRBJ1-5, with TRBD1 matching 7 bases. The CDR3 covers 16 residues. Trimming at V came to 4 bases and at J to 5 bases, leaving 11 bases not matched to a gene. Germline CDR1 reads LNHDA; CDR2 reads SQIVND (reference sequence). The CDR3 spells CASSTLGAGGYQPQHF. Here the CDR3 DNA reads TGTGCCAGTAGTACCCTAGGAGCAGGGGGATATCAGCCCCAGCATTTT. Full variable domain (remainder filled in from reference TRBV19 and TRBJ1-5): DGGITQSPKYLFRKEGQNVTLSCEQNLNHDAMYWYRQDPGQGLRLIYYSQIVNDFQKGDIAEGYSVSREKKESFPLTVTSAQKNPTAFYLCASSTLGAGGYQPQHFGDGTRLSIL.

This clone has only one observation. The V call is TRBV19, the J call TRBJ2-1; TRBD1 agrees at 7 bases. Looked up from germline, CDR1 is LNHDA and CDR2 is SQIVND (reference sequence). The ends lost 4 bases at V and 11 bases at J; junction bases unmatched: 5. CDR3 length: 12 amino acids. In nucleotides, the CDR3 is TGTGCCAGTAGTAACAGGGGTGTAAAGCAGTTCTTC. Translated: CASSNRGVKQFF.

V gene TRBV2 combines with J gene TRBJ2-1, with unresolved D. The CDR3 spans 11 residues. V was trimmed by 7 bases and J by 4 bases, leaving 5 bases between them. The germline V gene has CDR1 SNHLY and CDR2 FYNNEI. The CDR3 DNA reads as TGTGCCAGCACGGAGTACAATGAGCAGTTCTTC. Translated, it gives CASTEYNEQFF.

This chain connects TRBV30 to TRBJ1-1, with unresolved D. V shed 0 bases and J shed 5 bases, with 10 bases lying between them. There are 13 residues in the CDR3. The germline V gene encodes CDR1 GTSNPN and CDR2 SVGIG (reference sequence). CDR3 amino acids: CAWSVSGFTEAFF. The DNA of the CDR3 is TGTGCCTGGAGTGTATCGGGTTTTACTGAAGCTTTCTTT.

The chain links TRBV5-1 to TRBJ1-1, with 7 bases that match TRBD1. This CDR3 has 16 residues. Germline-derived CDR1 and CDR2 are SGHRS and YFSETQ. With V trimmed by 4 bases and J by 4 bases, 13 bases remained unmatched. CDR3 sequence reads: CASSPKAGTATTEAFF. The CDR3 DNA follows: TGCGCCAGCAGCCCAAAAGCCGGGACAGCGACCACTGAAGCTTTCTTT.

J is TRBJ2-1 and V is TRBV7-9; D call uncertain. The CDR3 covers 12 residues. Germline loops: CDR1 SEHNR, CDR2 FQNEAQ (reference sequence). Trimming left V 5 bases short and J 3 bases short, with 5 bases between. CDR3 sequence: CASSPFYNEQFF. CDR3 sequence (DNA): TGTGCCAGCAGCCCCTTCTACAATGAGCAGTTCTTC.

The chain uses TRBV7-9 and TRBJ2-1, with 10 bases fitting TRBD1. CDR1 and CDR2 from the germline V gene are SEHNR and FQNEAQ (reference sequence). The V and J ends lost 2 bases and 15 bases, in that order; junction bases with no gene match: 4. The CDR3 has 12 amino acids. The CDR3 reads CASSLPGQGWFF. CDR3 nucleotides: TGTGCCAGCAGCTTACCGGGACAGGGGTGGTTCTTC. The full variable domain, in which reference TRBV7-9 and TRBJ2-1 provide the parts outside the CDR3, is DTGVSQNPRHKITKRGQNVTFRCDPISEHNRLYWYRQTLGQGPEFLTYFQNEAQLEKSRLLSDRFSAERPKGSFSTLEIQRTEQGDSAMYLCASSLPGQGWFFGPGTRLTVL.

The V gene is TRBV19, the J gene TRBJ1-5; 8 nucleotides match TRBD1. V dropped 5 bases and J dropped 4; count of bases not matched to a gene: 7. CDR3 size: 15 residues. Germline loops: CDR1 LNHDA, CDR2 SQIVND (reference sequence). The DNA for the CDR3 is TGTGCCAGTAGTGGGCAGGGGGCGGGTAATCAGCCCCAGCATTTT. Translation gives CASSGQGAGNQPQHF. The full variable domain, its missing parts supplied by reference TRBV19 and TRBJ1-5, is DGGITQSPKYLFRKEGQNVTLSCEQNLNHDAMYWYRQDPGQGLRLIYYSQIVNDFQKGDIAEGYSVSREKKESFPLTVTSAQKNPTAFYLCASSGQGAGNQPQHFGDGTRLSIL.

The rearrangement links TRBV19 to TRBJ2-7; a weak D match, TRBD1 (6 bases). The CDR3 runs to 15 residues. The germline CDR1 and CDR2 sequences are LNHDA and SQIVND (reference sequence). The V gene lost 4 bases and the J gene lost 9 bases, with 22 bases spanning the gap. CDR3 loop: CASSTGQTPTSRQYF. As DNA, the CDR3 is TGTGCCAGTAGTACCGGACAGACCCCTACGAGTAGGCAGTACTTC.

The CDR3 loop is CASSPGTERPQHF. DNA for the CDR3: TGTGCCAGCAGCCCCGGGACTGAACGGCCCCAGCATTTT. The V and J genes are TRBV27 and TRBJ1-5, with D possibly being TRBD1 (5 bases). V dropped 6 bases and J dropped 9 bases, with 15 bases sitting between them. CDR3 length: 13 residues. Germline CDR1 MNHEY, CDR2 SMNVEV (reference sequence).

In its sample, this clone was seen a few times. The chain has TRBV2 and TRBJ2-3; D unclear. Germline V gives CDR1 SNHLY, CDR2 FYNNEI. Trimming pared 1 base from V and 5 bases from J, leaving 10 bases between. The CDR3 sequence is 14 residues long. CDR3 coding DNA: TGTGCCAGCAGTGAAGGCAGTGCAAGAGATACGCAGTATTTT. The encoded protein is CASSEGSARDTQYF.

The rearrangement uses TRBV5-1 and TRBJ2-2; 10 bases match TRBD1. V lost 3 bases to trimming and J lost 1 base; unmatched junction nucleotides: 18. This CDR3 contains 21 residues. Germline V CDR1 and CDR2: SGHRS, YFSETQ. CDR3 amino acids: CASSSYPRAGQGSWNTGELFF. CDR3 coding DNA: TGCGCCAGCAGCTCCTACCCCAGGGCGGGACAGGGGTCTTGGAACACCGGGGAGCTGTTTTTT.

The genes are TRBV11-3 and TRBJ1-2, with TRBD1 identical over 7 bases. Per germline, CDR1 SGHNT and CDR2 YENEEA. The CDR3 covers 15 residues. V shed 6 bases and J 1 base; nucleotides not matched to a gene: 8. CDR3 in amino acids: CASRLQGPLNYGYTF. CDR3 DNA sequence: TGTGCCAGCAGGCTACAGGGGCCCCTTAACTATGGCTACACCTTC.

The chain combines TRBV15 with TRBJ2-1; 7 bases line up with TRBD2. This CDR3 is 13 amino acids long. V shed 8 bases, J shed 7 bases, and the junction held 8 bases outside the gene matches. From germline, CDR1 is LNHNV and CDR2 YYDKDF (reference sequence). The CDR3 here is CATRPSGGNEQFF. The CDR3 DNA is TGTGCCACCCGACCTTCCGGGGGGAATGAGCAGTTCTTC.

This chain connects TRBV9 to TRBJ2-1, with TRBD2 matching over 7 bases. This CDR3 contains 16 residues. The germline V gene has CDR1 SGDLS and CDR2 YYNGEE. With V trimmed by 4 bases and J by 4 bases, 11 bases remained unmatched. Here the CDR3 DNA reads TGTGCCAGCAGCCCCCAGACTAGCACCTATTACAATGAGCAGTTCTTC. It specifies CASSPQTSTYYNEQFF.